This TCR beta chain was obtained from a study of blood T cell repertoires in COVID-19. On the study more broadly: COVID-19 samples, acute and convalescent, were from the United States, Italy and Spain.

CDR3 length: 14 residues. Germline lookup yields CDR1 KGHSH and CDR2 LQKENI. V was shortened by 4 bases and J by 3 bases, with 9 bases between the two germline ends. TCRdb's copy holds only in-frame clones and misses some; the assay was immunoSEQ multiplex PCR. The table includes about 98,000 clones, under 85% detected once. V and J are TRBV18 and TRBJ1-4; D uncertain. Material for sequencing was peripheral blood. The TCR sequence derives from a man aged 65-85 years with acute or convalescent COVID-19. CDR3 in amino acids: CASSQGGANEKLFF. In nucleotides, the CDR3 is TGTGCCAGCTCACAGGGAGGAGCTAATGAAAAACTGTTTTTT.